This TCR beta chain was found in a study of blood T cell repertoires in COVID-19. About the research overall: The study drew acute and convalescent COVID-19 samples from the United States, Italy and Spain. T cells, B-cell-depleted T cells, or PBMCs provided the cDNA or gDNA that served as material.

Repertoires were generated with immunoSEQ multiplex PCR, while TCRdb's copy carries only in-frame clones and drops some. Seen here are 200,000 to 250,000 clones, about nine tenths observed once, and the top ten hold less than 8%. Source material: PBMCs or T cells enriched from blood (not recorded which). The clonotype comes from a man younger than 45 in a cohort exposed to, infected with or recovered from COVID-19 (not recorded which).

This CDR3 is CASSFIAGGYEQYF. CDR3 nucleotide sequence: TGTGCCAGCAGCTTCATAGCGGGAGGCTACGAGCAGTACTTC. This rearrangement joins TRBV7-6 to TRBJ2-7, with 10 bases fitting TRBD2. V was clipped by 3 bases and J by 3 bases; unmatched bases: 2. Germline V gives CDR1 SGHVS, CDR2 FNYEAQ. This CDR3 region has 14 residues. Using reference TRBV7-6 and TRBJ2-7 for the parts outside the CDR3, the full variable domain is GAGVSQSPRYKVTKRGQDVALRCDPISGHVSLYWYRQALGQGPEFLTYFNYEAQQDKSGLPNDRFSAERPEGSISTLTIQRTEQRDSAMYRCASSFIAGGYEQYFGPGTRLTVT.